This T cell receptor (beta chain) was documented in a study of blood T cell repertoires in COVID-19. Study information: The United States, Italy and Spain were the sources of the acute and convalescent COVID-19 samples. T cells, B-cell-depleted T cells, or PBMCs supplied cDNA or gDNA.

Trimming shortened V by 3 bases and J by 5 bases, and 6 bases separated the two germline ends. The CDR3 is 12 amino acids. Germline V gene data show CDR1 as MGHRA and CDR2 as YSYEKL. The authors' processing: Reference gene primer amplification gave estimated nucleated cell counts. Measured with immunoSEQ multiplex PCR; TCRdb has only the in-frame clones, and not every one. The V and J calls and the clone size are those of that table, but D and trimming were determined from the DNA. In the table there are about 100,000 clones, more than 80% of which are singletons. V is TRBV4-1 and J is TRBJ2-3; weak D call: TRBD1 (5 bases). The source of this sequence is a human donor in a cohort sampled during active COVID-19. Sequenced: peripheral blood. In DNA, the CDR3 is TGCGCCAGCAGCCACAGGGAAGATACGCAGTATTTT. Protein sequence: CASSHREDTQYF.